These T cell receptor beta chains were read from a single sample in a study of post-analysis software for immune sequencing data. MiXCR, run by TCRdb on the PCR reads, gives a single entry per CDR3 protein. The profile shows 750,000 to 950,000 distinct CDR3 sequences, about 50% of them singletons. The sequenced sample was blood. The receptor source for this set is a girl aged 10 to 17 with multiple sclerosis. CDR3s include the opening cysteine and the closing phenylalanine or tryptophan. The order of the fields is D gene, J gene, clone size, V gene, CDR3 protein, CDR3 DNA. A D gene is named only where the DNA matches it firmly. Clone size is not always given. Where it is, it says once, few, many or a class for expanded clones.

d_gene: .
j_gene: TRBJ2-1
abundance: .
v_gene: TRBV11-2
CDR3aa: CASSLDRGGHNEQFF
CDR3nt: TGTGCCAGCAGCTTAGATCGTGGCGGGCACAATGAGCAGTTCTTC

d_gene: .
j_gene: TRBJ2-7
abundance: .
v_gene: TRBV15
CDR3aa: CATSRVWSFDEQYF
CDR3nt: TGTGCCACCAGCAGAGTTTGGAGTTTCGACGAGCAGTACTTC

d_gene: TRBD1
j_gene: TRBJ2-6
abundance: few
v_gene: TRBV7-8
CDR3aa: CASRQGQAIAYSGANVLTF
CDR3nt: TGTGCCAGCAGACAGGGACAGGCGATCGCTTACTCTGGGGCCAACGTCCTGACTTTC

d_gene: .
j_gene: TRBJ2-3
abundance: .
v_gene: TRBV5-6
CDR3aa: CASSPDGGMADTQYF
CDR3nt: TGTGCCAGCAGCCCAGATGGGGGGATGGCAGATACGCAGTATTTT

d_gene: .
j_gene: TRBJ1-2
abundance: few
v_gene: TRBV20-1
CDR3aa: CSAPSVEGIYGYTF
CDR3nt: TGCAGTGCCCCCTCGGTGGAGGGAATCTATGGCTACACCTTC

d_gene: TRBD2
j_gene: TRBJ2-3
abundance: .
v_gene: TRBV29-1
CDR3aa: CSVEDLRRGGADTQYF
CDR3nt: TGCAGCGTTGAAGATCTTCGGCGGGGGGGCGCCGATACGCAGTATTTT

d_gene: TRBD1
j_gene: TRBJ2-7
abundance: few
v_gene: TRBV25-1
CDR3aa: CASSDREWEQYF
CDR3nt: TGTGCCAGCAGCGACAGGGAGTGGGAGCAGTACTTC

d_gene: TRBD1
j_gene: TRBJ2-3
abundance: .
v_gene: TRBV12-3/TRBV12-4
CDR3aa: CASSSRDRVADTQYF
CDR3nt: TGTGCCAGCAGTTCCCGGGACAGGGTCGCAGATACGCAGTATTTT

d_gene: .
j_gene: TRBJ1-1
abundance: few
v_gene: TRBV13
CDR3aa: CASRAAGNTEAFF
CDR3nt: TGTGCCAGCAGAGCCGCGGGGAACACTGAAGCTTTCTTT

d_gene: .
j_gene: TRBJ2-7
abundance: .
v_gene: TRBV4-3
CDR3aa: CASSPDPTGAEQYF
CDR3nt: TGCGCCAGCAGCCCCGACCCTACAGGAGCCGAGCAGTACTTC

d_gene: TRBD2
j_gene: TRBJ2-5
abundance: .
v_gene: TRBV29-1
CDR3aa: CSVKPGLAVPQETQYF
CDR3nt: TGCAGCGTGAAACCGGGACTAGCGGTGCCGCAAGAGACCCAGTACTTC

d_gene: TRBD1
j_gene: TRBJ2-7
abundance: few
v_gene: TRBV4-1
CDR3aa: CASGAGQGYQQYF
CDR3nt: TGCGCCAGCGGAGCGGGACAGGGGTATCAGCAGTACTTC

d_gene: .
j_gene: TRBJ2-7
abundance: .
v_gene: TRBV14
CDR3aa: CASSQVGRGLLSYEQYF
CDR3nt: TGTGCCAGCAGCCAAGTGGGTCGGGGGTTACTCTCCTACGAGCAGTACTTC

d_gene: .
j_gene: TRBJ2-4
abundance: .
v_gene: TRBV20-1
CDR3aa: CSAGPSENIQYF
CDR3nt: TGCAGTGCTGGCCCGAGCGAAAACATTCAGTACTTC

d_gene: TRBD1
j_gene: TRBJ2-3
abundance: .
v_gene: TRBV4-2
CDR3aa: CASSQTTGSVSYF
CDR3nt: TGTGCCAGCAGCCAGACGACAGGGTCGGTTTCGTATTTT

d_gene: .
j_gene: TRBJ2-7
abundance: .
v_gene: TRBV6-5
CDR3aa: CASSGGIPYEQYF
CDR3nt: TGTGCCAGCAGTGGGGGCATTCCGTACGAGCAGTACTTC

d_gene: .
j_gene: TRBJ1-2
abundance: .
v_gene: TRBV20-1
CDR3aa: CSASRGADGYTF
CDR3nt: TGCAGTGCTAGTAGGGGCGCCGATGGCTACACCTTC

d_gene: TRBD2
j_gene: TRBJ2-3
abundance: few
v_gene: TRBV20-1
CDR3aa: CSARPSGTSGVPSTDTQYF
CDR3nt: TGCAGTGCTAGACCCTCGGGGACTAGCGGAGTCCCTAGCACAGATACGCAGTATTTT

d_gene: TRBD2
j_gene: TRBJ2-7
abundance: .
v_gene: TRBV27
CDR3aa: CASAELALYEQYF
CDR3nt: TGTGCCAGCGCCGAACTAGCGCTCTACGAGCAGTACTTC

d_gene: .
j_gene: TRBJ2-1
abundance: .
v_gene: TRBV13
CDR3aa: CASSSLTLLMGEQFF
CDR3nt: TGTGCCAGCAGCTCCCTGACACTATTAATGGGTGAGCAGTTCTTC

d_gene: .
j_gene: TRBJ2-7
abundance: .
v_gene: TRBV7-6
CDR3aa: CASSLSDERYF
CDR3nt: TGTGCCAGCAGCTTGTCCGACGAGCGGTACTTC

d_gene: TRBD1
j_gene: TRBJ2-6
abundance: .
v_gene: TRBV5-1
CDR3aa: CASSLPRTGSGANVLTF
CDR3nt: TGCGCCAGCAGCTTGCCACGGACAGGGTCTGGGGCCAACGTCCTGACTTTC

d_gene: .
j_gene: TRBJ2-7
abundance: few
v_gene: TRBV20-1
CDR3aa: CSAHRVYEQYF
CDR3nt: TGCAGTGCCCACCGGGTATACGAGCAGTACTTC

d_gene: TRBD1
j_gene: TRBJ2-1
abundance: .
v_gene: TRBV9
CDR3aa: CASSVVNRGPVVEQFF
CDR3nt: TGTGCCAGCAGCGTAGTAAACAGGGGTCCGGTTGTTGAGCAGTTCTTC

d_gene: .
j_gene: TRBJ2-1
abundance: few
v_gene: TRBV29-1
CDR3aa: CSVAGGTNEQFF
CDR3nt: TGCAGCGTTGCCGGGGGAACCAATGAGCAGTTCTTC

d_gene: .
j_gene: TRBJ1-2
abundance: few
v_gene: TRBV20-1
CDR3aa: CSASHPNYGYTF
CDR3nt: TGCAGTGCTAGCCATCCGAACTATGGCTACACCTTC

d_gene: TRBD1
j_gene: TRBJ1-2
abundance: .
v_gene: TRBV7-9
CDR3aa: CASSPRPPTGSEANYGYTF
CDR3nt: TGTGCCAGCAGCCCACGACCCCCGACAGGGTCCGAAGCTAACTATGGCTACACCTTC